What follows are 25 T cell receptor beta chains derived from one specimen sequenced in a study of blood T cells in healthy people across ages. Primers used in a second PCR of about 6 to 11 cycles were a sample-barcoded 5' primer and a J-beta primer mix. Each CDR3 protein is one row after TCRdb ran MiXCR on the 5' RACE reads. The table includes 1.5 million or so distinct CDR3 sequences, approximately 43% detected once. Material for sequencing was blood. Receptors were obtained from a woman between 18 and 29 years old in good health.

This clonotype showed up just a few times. The CDR3 DNA is TGTGCCAGCAGCGTAGTGGGACTACCAAACTTCAATGAGCAGTTCTTC. This translates into CASSVVGLPNFNEQFF. The V and J genes are TRBV9 and TRBJ2-1; TRBD2 agrees at 7 bases. V shed 0 bases and J 6 bases; nucleotides not matched to a gene: 9. There are 16 residues in the CDR3. CDR1 is SGDLS and CDR2 is YYNGEE in the germline V gene.

The chain recombines TRBV27 with TRBJ1-6; D perhaps matches TRBD1 (6 bases). CDR1 MNHEY and CDR2 SMNVEV come from the germline V gene (reference sequence). This CDR3 is 16 amino acids long. Trimming removed 3 bases at V and 4 bases at J, with 13 bases between. CDR3 DNA sequence: TGTGCCAGCAGTTTCAGTGTCGGACAGTATAATTCACCCCTCCACTTT. It specifies CASSFSVGQYNSPLHF.

As DNA, the CDR3 is TGTGCCAGCAGTTTAACGGCAGGGGATTCCTACGAGCAGTACTTC. It is translated as CASSLTAGDSYEQYF. The J gene is TRBJ2-7, the V gene TRBV27, with D perhaps TRBD1 (6 bases). The germline gives CDR1 MNHEY, CDR2 SMNVEV (reference sequence). Trimming stripped 2 bases from V and 1 base from J, with 12 bases between. The CDR3 runs to 15 residues.

V usage is TRBV7-4 and J usage is TRBJ2-7; tentatively, D is TRBD1 (5 bases). Germline CDR1 and CDR2: SGHVT and SQSDAQ. The V gene lost 8 bases and the J gene lost 0 bases, with 14 bases spanning the gap. The CDR3 length is 14 residues. CDR3 sequence (DNA): TGTGCCAGCCCTAAGTACAGGAGCTCCTACGAGCAGTACTTC. Residues: CASPKYRSSYEQYF.

This clonotype has more than one count but fewer than ten. This sequence joins TRBV7-2 and TRBJ2-1; D ambiguous. V was trimmed by 5 bases and J by 4 bases, leaving 15 bases between them. Germline lookup yields CDR1 SGHTA and CDR2 FQGNSA. This CDR3 is 15 amino acids long. The DNA of the CDR3 is TGTGCCAGCAGCGTCAGGATGGATCAGTACAATGAGCAGTTCTTC. It is translated as CASSVRMDQYNEQFF.

A few counts support this clonotype. This chain links TRBV5-1 with TRBJ1-4, with D hard to call. The V end lost 1 base, the J end lost 7 bases, and 8 bases lay between the germline ends. The CDR3 sequence is 13 residues long. The germline V gene has CDR1 SGHRS and CDR2 YFSETQ. CDR3 in amino acids: CASSLTFGEKLFF. The CDR3 DNA reads TGCGCCAGCAGCTTGACTTTCGGTGAAAAACTGTTTTTT.

The V and J genes are TRBV6-2 or TRBV6-3 and TRBJ1-2, with D hard to call. The V gene lost 6 bases and the J gene lost 4 bases, with 15 bases spanning the gap. Germline lookup yields CDR1 MNHEY and CDR2 SVGEGT. CDR3 length: 14 amino acids. CDR3 nucleotide sequence: TGTGCCAGCAGGGACCTTAGCGGATTCTATGGCTACACCTTC. This encodes CASRDLSGFYGYTF.

There are a few counts of this clonotype. CDR3 sequence (DNA): TGTGCCTGGAGTCCCCGTACGACTAGCGGGAGGGCCGGATCCTACAATGAGCAGTTCTTC. This gives the protein CAWSPRTTSGRAGSYNEQFF. This chain links TRBV30 with TRBJ2-1, with 14 nucleotides matching TRBD2. V trimming: 2 bases; J trimming: 1 base; junction bases outside the gene matches: 13. Germline CDR1 is GTSNPN and CDR2 is SVGIG (reference sequence). CDR3 length: 20 residues.

The genes are TRBV29-1 and TRBJ2-5; a weak D match, TRBD2 (6 bases). Per germline, CDR1 SQVTM and CDR2 ANQGSEA. The CDR3 covers 15 residues. The germline V and J ends were trimmed by 6 bases and 2 bases, with 19 bases remaining between them. The CDR3 nucleotides are TGCAGCGTGGGAGGCTTGGCAGGGTATCAAGAGACCCAGTACTTC. Amino acid sequence: CSVGGLAGYQETQYF.

The V call is TRBV11-2, the J call TRBJ2-7, with a tentative D call TRBD1 (5 bases). From germline, CDR1 is SGHAT and CDR2 FQNNGV. The CDR3 runs 13 residues. Trimming stripped 5 bases from V and 2 bases from J, with 10 bases between. The DNA for the CDR3 is TGTGCCAGCAGCCCAACCAGGGCCTACGAGCAGTACTTC. Encoded protein: CASSPTRAYEQYF.

In nucleotides, the CDR3 is TGCGCCAGCAGCTTTAAGGGGCTGAACACTGAAGCTTTCTTT. Protein sequence: CASSFKGLNTEAFF. The genes are TRBV5-1 and TRBJ1-1; a possible D gene is TRBD1 (5 bases). Germline CDR1 is SGHRS and CDR2 is YFSETQ. V gave up 2 bases and J gave up 0 bases, with 8 bases separating them. The CDR3 contains 14 residues. The variable domain in full, with the rest retrieved from reference TRBV5-1 and TRBJ1-1, is KAGVTQTPRYLIKTRGQQVTLSCSPISGHRSVSWYQQTPGQGLQFLFEYFSETQRNKGNFPGRFSGRQFSNSRSEMNVSTLELGDSALYLCASSFKGLNTEAFFGQGTRLTVV.

The gene calls are TRBV5-1 and TRBJ2-6; a possible D gene is TRBD2 (5 bases). Germline V gene sequence: CDR1 SGHRS, CDR2 YFSETQ. V was pared by 7 bases and J by 2 bases, with 16 bases between. The CDR3 totals 16 residues. The CDR3 DNA follows: TGCGCCAGCGAAAAGACGGGGTCAACTGGGGCCAACGTCCTGACTTTC. Protein sequence: CASEKTGSTGANVLTF. Based on the CDR3 plus reference TRBV5-1 and TRBJ2-6, the full variable domain is KAGVTQTPRYLIKTRGQQVTLSCSPISGHRSVSWYQQTPGQGLQFLFEYFSETQRNKGNFPGRFSGRQFSNSRSEMNVSTLELGDSALYLCASEKTGSTGANVLTFGAGSRLTVL.

This chain links TRBV7-2 with TRBJ2-5; a weak D match, TRBD2 (6 bases). Trimming took off 2 bases at V and 11 bases at J, with 21 bases between the two ends. The CDR3 runs 15 residues. The germline gives CDR1 SGHTA, CDR2 FQGNSA. CDR3 in DNA: TGTGCCAGCAGCTTACGGACTACCTCCGGCAATGAGCAGTACTTC. Translating it yields CASSLRTTSGNEQYF.

This clonotype has a handful of counts. The chain carries TRBV20-1 and TRBJ1-2; D is perhaps TRBD1 (5 bases). Trimming shortened V by 6 bases and J by 10 bases, and 18 bases separated the two germline ends. Germline CDR1 and CDR2: DFQATT and SNEGSKA (reference sequence). The CDR3 is 12 amino acids. CDR3 loop: CSALQEFPDYTF. The CDR3 region has the DNA TGCAGTGCCCTACAGGAATTTCCCGACTACACCTTC.

This clonotype was seen a handful of times. The chain recombines TRBV10-3 with TRBJ2-1; the match to TRBD2 covers 8 bases. V was clipped by 4 bases and J by 6 bases; unmatched bases: 5. The CDR3 is made up of 14 amino acids. The V gene's germline CDR1 is ENHRY and CDR2 SYGVKD. CDR3 in DNA: TGTGCCATCAGTGCGGGGGGGCCCTTCAATGAGCAGTTCTTC. The encoded protein is CAISAGGPFNEQFF.

The table lists this clonotype with a few counts. The V call is TRBV5-1, the J call TRBJ1-2, with D tentatively TRBD1 (5 bases). The V end was cut by 0 bases, the J end by 1 base, with 7 bases between. Germline V gene data show CDR1 as SGHRS and CDR2 as YFSETQ. The CDR3 consists of 14 residues. The chain's CDR3 is CASSLEDNNYGYTF. Written as DNA, the CDR3 is TGCGCCAGCAGCTTGGAGGACAATAACTATGGCTACACCTTC.

This clonotype has just a few counts. The chain combines TRBV6-2 or TRBV6-3 with TRBJ2-1; D is undetermined. The germline V gene has CDR1 MNHEY and CDR2 SVGEGT. Trimming took 0 bases from V and 6 from J, leaving 15 bases between them. The CDR3 runs 16 residues. This chain's CDR3 is CASSYSSWQPTNEQFF. The CDR3 bases are TGTGCCAGCAGTTACTCATCGTGGCAACCTACCAATGAGCAGTTCTTC.

The chain couples TRBV7-9 to TRBJ2-3; perhaps TRBD1 as D (7 bases). Trimming removed 9 bases from V and 1 base from J, with 14 bases in between. The CDR3 runs 14 residues. Per the germline V gene, CDR1 is SEHNR and CDR2 is FQNEAQ (reference sequence). The CDR3 sequence is CASHRGGGTDTQYF. The DNA of the CDR3 is TGTGCCAGTCACAGGGGAGGAGGCACAGATACGCAGTATTTT.

This clonotype was observed once. This chain connects TRBV30 to TRBJ1-2, with D unclear. Between the trimmed V and J ends, which lost 7 bases and 0 bases, there was a span of 9 bases. CDR1 and CDR2 from the germline V gene are GTSNPN and SVGIG (reference sequence). This CDR3 contains 12 residues. The CDR3 loop reads CASPATNYGYTF. The CDR3 DNA reads as TGTGCCTCCCCGGCAACTAACTATGGCTACACCTTC.

V and J are TRBV18 and TRBJ1-4; TRBD1 is a possible D gene (6 bases). The CDR3 contains 15 residues. Germline CDR1 reads KGHSH; CDR2 reads LQKENI. V was clipped by 4 bases and J by 4 bases, with 13 bases between them. CDR3 DNA sequence: TGTGCCAGCTCACTACGACAGGCAGTTAATGAAAAACTGTTTTTT. It is translated as CASSLRQAVNEKLFF.

This clonotype was observed a handful of times. The J gene is TRBJ2-7, the V gene TRBV29-1; 7 nucleotides agree with TRBD1. J was trimmed by 0 bases and V by 8 bases; bases with no gene match: 19. The CDR3 sequence is 17 residues long. CDR1 is SQVTM, CDR2 ANQGSEA, per germline. This CDR3 reads CSPPGDVDRFYSYEQYF. CDR3 sequence (DNA): TGCAGCCCCCCCGGTGACGTGGACAGGTTCTACTCCTACGAGCAGTACTTC.

The J gene is TRBJ1-1, the V gene TRBV29-1; no clear D gene. V gave up 3 bases and J gave up 3 bases, with 8 bases separating them. The CDR3 loop spans 12 amino acids. Germline CDR1 reads SQVTM; CDR2 reads ANQGSEA. DNA of the CDR3: TGCAGCGTTGATGGCCCGGACACTGAAGCTTTCTTT. This codes for CSVDGPDTEAFF.

The gene calls are TRBV7-9 and TRBJ1-2; no firm D call. The germline V gene encodes CDR1 SEHNR and CDR2 FQNEAQ (reference sequence). The V end lost 5 bases, the J end lost 6 bases, and 10 bases lay between the germline ends. The CDR3 spans 12 residues. The CDR3, as DNA: TGTGCCAGCAGCCTCGGACCGAATGGCTACACCTTC. This translates into CASSLGPNGYTF.

The gene calls are TRBV6-5 and TRBJ2-6, with 9 bases lining up with TRBD1. V dropped 2 bases and J dropped 0; count of bases not matched to a gene: 2. The CDR3 consists of 17 residues. Per germline, CDR1 MNHEY and CDR2 SVGAGI. CDR3: CASSYGTGNSGANVLTF. The CDR3, as DNA: TGTGCCAGCAGTTACGGGACAGGGAACTCTGGGGCCAACGTCCTGACTTTC.

This clonotype was counted between two and nine times. The chain combines TRBV6-5 with TRBJ2-3; TRBD2 is a possible D gene (5 bases). Deletions cut 2 bases from V and 2 bases from J, with 11 bases between. The CDR3 runs to 15 residues. From germline, CDR1 is MNHEY and CDR2 SVGAGI. The CDR3 loop reads CASSYLGLNTDTQYF. The DNA of the CDR3 is TGTGCCAGCAGTTACCTTGGACTCAACACAGATACGCAGTATTTT.